Following are 9 T cell receptor beta chains from one sample sequenced in a study of shared clonotypes between healthy human individuals. TCRdb's copy holds only in-frame clones and misses some; the assay was immunoSEQ multiplex PCR. The data contain about 1.5 million clones, around 98% of them singletons. Sequenced: naive CD4+ T cells sorted from blood. Subset: CD45RA+ positively selected. Receptor source: a man younger than 45 in good health.

The gene calls are TRBV30 and TRBJ2-3; the match to TRBD2 covers 9 bases. This CDR3 is built from 14 residues. Looked up from germline, CDR1 is GTSNPN and CDR2 is SVGIG (reference sequence). With 3 bases clipped from V and 4 bases from J, the junction kept 5 bases outside the gene matches. CDR3 region: CAWRFSGSSDTQYF. The CDR3 DNA is TGTGCCTGGAGGTTTAGCGGGAGCTCAGATACGCAGTATTTT.

The gene calls are TRBV29-1 and TRBJ2-4; unclear D gene. The germline CDR1 and CDR2 sequences are SQVTM and ANQGSEA. The CDR3 consists of 16 residues. Deletions cut 4 bases from V and 0 bases from J, with 16 bases between. The CDR3 sequence: CSVVPFLSLAKNIQYF. The CDR3 DNA follows: TGCAGCGTTGTCCCTTTCTTGAGCTTAGCCAAAAACATTCAGTACTTC.

This clone was recorded only once. This chain joins TRBV11-2 and TRBJ2-1; D is ambiguous. The CDR3 sequence is 16 residues long. CDR1 and CDR2 from the germline V gene are SGHAT and FQNNGV. Trimming shortened V by 5 bases and J by 2 bases, and 16 bases separated the two germline ends. The CDR3 is CASSGFRPAAYNEQFF. DNA of the CDR3: TGTGCCAGCAGCGGGTTTAGGCCGGCAGCCTACAATGAGCAGTTCTTC.

Worth noting for this clone: This sample includes further DNA sequences coding for the same CDR3. The chain recombines TRBV9 with TRBJ2-1; 11 bases are a match to TRBD2. Per the germline V gene, CDR1 is SGDLS and CDR2 is YYNGEE. This CDR3 is built from 15 residues. Trimming cost V 2 bases and J 4 bases; bases outside gene matches: 2. CDR3 in amino acids: CASSVTSGSYNEQFF. The CDR3 DNA is TGTGCCAGCAGCGTCACTAGCGGGAGTTACAATGAGCAGTTCTTC.

The chain recombines TRBV7-2 with TRBJ1-2, with D uncertain. Germline CDR1 reads SGHTA; CDR2 reads FQGNSA. The V gene lost 2 bases and the J gene lost 2 bases, with 9 bases spanning the gap. This CDR3 has 14 amino acids. CDR3: CASSLHLGNYGYTF. The CDR3 nucleotides are TGTGCCAGCAGCTTACACCTGGGGAACTATGGCTACACCTTC.

This clone was counted a single time. The CDR3 nucleotides are TGTGCCAGCAACTCGGGTCGCAAAGCTTTCTTT. It translates to CASNSGRKAFF. This chain uses TRBV6-1 with TRBJ1-1; D ambiguous. CDR1 and CDR2 (germline): MNHNS, SASEGT. This CDR3 region has 11 residues. V was shortened by 7 bases and J by 9 bases, with 12 bases between the two germline ends.

V gene TRBV27 combines with J gene TRBJ1-2; maybe TRBD1 (5 bases). Trimming left V 5 bases short and J 1 base short, with 23 bases between. The germline V gene encodes CDR1 MNHEY and CDR2 SMNVEV (reference sequence). The CDR3 is 18 residues long. CDR3 DNA sequence: TGTGCCAGCAGTCCGTCCATAGGGGATCGCCACTATAACTATGGCTACACCTTC. It translates to CASSPSIGDRHYNYGYTF.

This clone is a singleton in its sample. The chain has TRBV18 and TRBJ2-6, with 7 bases fitting TRBD1. Trimming at V came to 2 bases and at J to 2 bases, leaving 3 bases not matched to a gene. Germline CDR1 reads KGHSH; CDR2 reads LQKENI. This CDR3 is built from 16 residues. In DNA form, the CDR3 reads TGTGCCAGCTCACCAATCGGGACAGCTGGGGCCAACGTCCTGACTTTC. This gives the protein CASSPIGTAGANVLTF.

The V call is TRBV29-1, the J call TRBJ2-3, with TRBD2 matching over 7 bases. The CDR3 contains 11 residues. Per the germline V gene, CDR1 is SQVTM and CDR2 is ANQGSEA. Trimming removed 3 bases from V and 9 bases from J; junction bases left unmatched: 3. For the CDR3, the DNA is TGCAGCGTTGACCCTAGCGGAACGCAGTATTTT. Residues: CSVDPSGTQYF.